This TCR beta chain came from a study of blood T cell repertoires in COVID-19. Across the study: Donors in the United States, Italy and Spain gave samples during acute or convalescent COVID-19. The cDNA or gDNA used as material had been derived from T cells, B-cell-depleted T cells, or PBMCs.

In the authors' methods: Estimation of nucleated cell counts relied on the amplification of reference gene primers. Sequencing was performed with immunoSEQ multiplex PCR; in TCRdb, only in-frame clones are kept and a portion is missing. Clone size and V and J calls were adopted from that table, with D and trimming inferred from the DNA. The data show 250,000 to 400,000 clones, with roughly 84% seen just once and 1% held by the top ten. There are 15 residues in the CDR3. Trimming at V came to 4 bases and at J to 0 bases, leaving 2 bases not matched to a gene. Per germline, CDR1 MDHEN and CDR2 SYDVKM. Notes on this clone: In the same sample, other DNA sequences code for this CDR3.

The chain couples TRBV28 to TRBJ1-3, with 8 bases lining up with TRBD1. The source of this sequence is a man in his fifties or sixties with active or convalescent COVID-19. The sample was peripheral blood. CDR3 nucleotides: TGTGCCAGCAGTTCCACAGGGGGCTCTGGAAACACCATATATTTT. Amino acid sequence: CASSSTGGSGNTIYF.